The subject of this entry is one T cell receptor (beta chain). These data are taken from a study of blood T cells in healthy people across ages. Each sample gave at least 6 million isolated PBMCs. A J-beta primer mix and a sample-barcoded 5' primer were used in a second PCR of roughly 7 to 12 cycles. One entry per CDR3 protein results from TCRdb running MiXCR on the 5' RACE reads. The data show 800,000 or so distinct CDR3 sequences, roughly 25% seen once. V lost 5 bases to trimming and J lost 5 bases; unmatched junction nucleotides: 8. The CDR3 is made up of 16 amino acids. Germline CDR1 MNHEY, CDR2 SMNVEV (reference sequence). The same sample was also used in a study of T cells of mothers and their children.

The TCR sequence derives from a boy younger than 18 in good health. The chain carries TRBV27 and TRBJ2-2; 10 positions match TRBD2. Specimen: blood. The CDR3 region is CASSLPSGSNTGELFF. The CDR3, as DNA: TGTGCCAGCAGTCTCCCTAGCGGGAGCAATACCGGGGAGCTGTTTTTT.